A selection of T cell receptor beta chains follows, all from one sample in a study of cytomegalovirus exposure and HLA in healthy donors. Profiling relied on immunoSEQ multiplex PCR, and the TCRdb table lists in-frame clones only, not all of them. The sample yields more than 95,000 clones, approximately 75% seen once. The specimen sequenced was PBMCs. The receptors derive from a woman aged 45 to 65 in good health and CMV-seronegative. Both conserved end residues are part of each CDR3. Fields, in order: D gene, V gene, clone size, J gene, CDR3 protein, CDR3 DNA. D genes are given only for firm matches. Clone size is stated in some rows and not others, as once, few, many or a class when expanded.

TRBD1	TRBV7-9	-	TRBJ1-5	CASSTDRGRNQPQHF	TGTGCCAGCAGCACCGACAGGGGTCGGAATCAGCCCCAGCATTTT
TRBD1	TRBV19	-	TRBJ1-1	CASSTLTGTGQMGDTEAFF	TGTGCCAGTAGTACCTTAACCGGGACAGGTCAGATGGGGGACACTGAAGCTTTCTTT
-	TRBV5-6	-	TRBJ2-3	CASSSITLSGDTQYF	TGTGCCAGCAGCTCCATTACCCTCTCCGGAGATACGCAGTATTTT
TRBD1	TRBV6-6	-	TRBJ2-7	CASKRGTGLYEQYF	TGTGCCAGCAAGAGGGGGACAGGCCTCTACGAGCAGTACTTC
TRBD2	TRBV9	-	TRBJ2-1	CASSVGPSGRANEQFF	TGTGCCAGCAGCGTAGGTCCTAGCGGGAGAGCTAATGAGCAGTTCTTC
-	TRBV18	-	TRBJ2-3	CASSRRITGESTDTQYF	TGTGCCAGCTCCCGAAGGATAACGGGAGAAAGCACAGATACGCAGTATTTT
TRBD1	TRBV9	few	TRBJ1-2	CASSASTDRVHGYTF	TGTGCCAGCAGCGCCAGCACGGACAGGGTTCATGGCTACACCTTC
TRBD2	TRBV5-1	-	TRBJ2-1	CASSLAALAGYNEQFF	TGCGCCAGCAGCTTGGCCGCTCTAGCGGGTTACAATGAGCAGTTCTTC
-	TRBV7-8	-	TRBJ2-5	CASSLVFGHPQETQYF	TGTGCCAGCAGCTTAGTTTTCGGACACCCTCAAGAGACCCAGTACTTC
TRBD2	TRBV27	-	TRBJ2-1	CASSLETSGKDEQFF	TGTGCCAGCAGTTTAGAGACTAGCGGGAAGGATGAGCAGTTCTTC
-	TRBV28	-	TRBJ2-6	CASSSKWQSESGANVLTF	TGTGCCAGCAGTTCGAAATGGCAGAGCGAGTCTGGGGCCAACGTCCTGACTTTC
TRBD2	TRBV11-2	once	TRBJ2-5	CASSKGLAEETQYF	TGTGCCAGCAGCAAGGGACTAGCGGAAGAGACCCAGTACTTC
-	TRBV11-2	-	TRBJ2-5	CASSPGRLQETQYF	TGTGCCAGCAGCCCCGGACGACTACAAGAGACCCAGTACTTC
TRBD1	TRBV10-3	-	TRBJ2-5	CAISRDRGRGETQYF	TGTGCCATCAGCCGGGACAGGGGGCGAGGTGAGACCCAGTACTTC
TRBD1	TRBV7-9	-	TRBJ2-5	CSSGLTGTGLPETQYF	TGTTCCAGCGGTCTTACCGGGACAGGGCTTCCAGAGACCCAGTACTTC
-	TRBV7-9	-	TRBJ2-5	CASSRQGQETQYF	TGTGCCAGCAGCCGGCAGGGGCAAGAGACCCAGTACTTC
TRBD1	TRBV28	-	TRBJ1-4	CASSTRDRLLEKLFF	TGTGCCAGCAGTACTCGGGACAGACTTTTGGAAAAACTGTTTTTT
TRBD1	TRBV28	-	TRBJ2-1	CASTRDRGFNEQFF	TGTGCCAGTACCCGGGACAGGGGGTTTAATGAGCAGTTCTTC
TRBD1	TRBV10-3	-	TRBJ2-5	CATGQNRGQAETQYF	TGTGCCACGGGACAAAACAGGGGGCAAGCGGAGACCCAGTACTTC
-	TRBV11-3	-	TRBJ2-7	CASSHLIRSSYEQYF	TGTGCCAGCAGCCACCTTATTAGAAGCTCCTACGAGCAGTACTTC
-	TRBV7-3	-	TRBJ2-1	CASSLRGLPSGEQFF	TGTGCCAGCAGCTTAAGGGGGCTTCCCAGTGGTGAGCAGTTCTTC
TRBD1	TRBV7-9	-	TRBJ2-3	CASSSQGNTQYF	TGTGCCAGCAGCTCACAGGGGAATACGCAGTATTTT
TRBD1	TRBV28	-	TRBJ1-4	CASSRQGLNEKLFF	TGTGCCAGCAGCCGACAGGGCCTGAATGAAAAACTGTTTTTT
TRBD1	TRBV30	once	TRBJ1-2	CAWSVLGQGAGYTF	TGTGCCTGGAGTGTACTGGGACAGGGGGCTGGCTACACCTTC
-	TRBV6-4	-	TRBJ2-5	CASSDSGVSETQYF	TGTGCCAGCAGTGACTCAGGGGTTAGTGAGACCCAGTACTTC
TRBD2	TRBV7-8	few	TRBJ2-7	CASSSRLALSSYEQYF	TGTGCCAGCAGTTCACGACTAGCCCTCAGCTCCTACGAGCAGTACTTC
-	TRBV28	-	TRBJ1-2	CASRPGTGIYYTF	TGTGCCAGCAGGCCCGGGACTGGAATCTACTACACCTTC
TRBD1	TRBV25-1	few	TRBJ1-2	CASSALTGENYGYTF	TGTGCCAGCAGTGCACTTACAGGGGAAAACTATGGCTACACCTTC
TRBD1	TRBV11-1	-	TRBJ2-3	CASSFNPLSRDSADTQYF	TGTGCCAGCAGCTTTAACCCCCTATCCCGGGACAGTGCAGATACGCAGTATTTT
TRBD1	TRBV6-6	-	TRBJ2-1	CASSNRDSYNEQFF	TGTGCCAGCAGTAACCGGGACAGTTACAATGAGCAGTTCTTC
-	TRBV30	-	TRBJ2-1	CATDSTWANEQFF	TGTGCCACGGACTCGACGTGGGCCAATGAGCAGTTCTTC
-	TRBV29-1	-	TRBJ1-2	CSAGGAGNYGYTF	TGCAGCGCGGGTGGGGCAGGGAATTATGGCTACACCTTC
-	TRBV4-3	few	TRBJ2-7	CASSPASAGYEQYF	TGCGCCAGCAGCCCCGCTAGCGCGGGTTACGAGCAGTACTTC
-	TRBV27	-	TRBJ1-5	CASSLEGSSNQPQHF	TGTGCCAGCAGTTTGGAGGGATCGAGCAATCAGCCCCAGCATTTT
-	TRBV19	-	TRBJ2-1	CASSTQVGSNEQFF	TGTGCCAGTAGCACCCAGGTAGGCAGCAATGAGCAGTTCTTC
TRBD2	TRBV19	few	TRBJ2-3	CASSISGGFTDTQYF	TGTGCCAGTAGTATTTCGGGGGGTTTCACAGATACGCAGTATTTT
-	TRBV11-3	-	TRBJ2-3	CASSLEGSTDTQYF	TGTGCCAGCAGCTTAGAGGGCAGCACAGATACGCAGTATTTT
-	TRBV7-8	-	TRBJ1-5	CASSLARRHNKDSGNQPQHF	TGTGCCAGCAGCTTAGCGCGGCGGCACAACAAGGACTCAGGCAATCAGCCCCAGCATTTT
TRBD1	TRBV9	-	TRBJ1-4	CASSVSGGQGEKLFF	TGTGCCAGCAGCGTATCAGGGGGACAGGGTGAAAAACTGTTTTTT
-	TRBV28	-	TRBJ2-1	CASSLSSGGPYNEQFF	TGTGCCAGCAGTTTATCTTCAGGAGGACCATACAATGAGCAGTTCTTC
-	TRBV6-1	-	TRBJ2-4	CASSPQGRNIQYF	TGTGCCAGCAGCCCACAGGGTAGAAACATTCAGTACTTC
-	TRBV6-6	-	TRBJ2-3	CASSYVLGTDTQYF	TGTGCCAGCAGTTACGTACTGGGCACAGATACGCAGTATTTT
-	TRBV4-1	-	TRBJ2-3	CASTRGVADSTDTQYF	TGCGCCAGCACAAGAGGAGTAGCGGATAGCACAGATACGCAGTATTTT
-	TRBV5-1	-	TRBJ2-2	CASSSYSGNTGELFF	TGCGCCAGCAGCTCATATAGCGGAAATACCGGGGAGCTGTTTTTT
TRBD1	TRBV5-1	few	TRBJ2-1	CASSLRAGQAYNEQFF	TGCGCCAGCAGCTTGAGGGCAGGACAGGCCTACAATGAGCAGTTCTTC
-	TRBV19	few	TRBJ2-1	CASSRRGGYNEQFF	TGTGCCAGTAGCCGGAGGGGGGGGTACAATGAGCAGTTCTTC
-	TRBV19	-	TRBJ2-5	CASSVTGSQETQYF	TGTGCCAGTAGTGTAACAGGGTCCCAAGAGACCCAGTACTTC
TRBD1	TRBV6-5	-	TRBJ1-2	CASSYSGTGGIGYTF	TGTGCCAGCAGTTACTCCGGGACAGGGGGCATTGGCTACACCTTC
TRBD2	TRBV28	few	TRBJ2-1	CASSLSSGIVNEQFF	TGTGCCAGCAGTTTGTCTAGCGGGATAGTTAATGAGCAGTTCTTC
-	TRBV20-1	-	TRBJ2-5	CSAPPRETQYF	TGCAGTGCGCCCCCGCGAGAGACCCAGTACTTC
TRBD1	TRBV28	-	TRBJ2-2	CASSLYFGQGRNTGELFF	TGTGCCAGCAGTTTATACTTTGGACAGGGGCGGAACACCGGGGAGCTGTTTTTT
-	TRBV30	-	TRBJ1-5	CAWMGSLGPQHF	TGTGCCTGGATGGGCAGCCTGGGGCCCCAGCATTTT
-	TRBV28	-	TRBJ1-1	CASSLSQLNTEAFF	TGTGCCAGCAGTTTATCGCAGTTGAACACTGAAGCTTTCTTT